Below, 14 T cell receptor beta chains from the same sample are listed, as sequenced in a study of blood T cell repertoires in COVID-19. The protocol was immunoSEQ multiplex PCR, while the TCRdb copy is restricted to in-frame clones and leaves out a portion. The sample lists 240,000 or so clones; 88% were seen once. The material sequenced was peripheral blood. The receptor set was obtained from a woman aged 40 to 55 who had recovered from COVID-19.

J is TRBJ1-3 and V is TRBV7-2; TRBD1 might be the D (5 bases). Trimming removed 5 bases at V and 2 bases at J, with 19 bases between. This CDR3 has 17 residues. Germline V CDR1 and CDR2: SGHTA, FQGNSA. CDR3 loop: CASSPRWGDAAGNTIYF. The CDR3, as DNA: TGTGCCAGCAGCCCCCGGTGGGGGGACGCGGCTGGAAACACCATATATTTT.

In this sample, this clone turned up a few times. V is TRBV12-3 or TRBV12-4 and J is TRBJ1-2; no reliable D call. The CDR3 spans 13 residues. V lost 6 bases to trimming and J lost 1 base, with 9 bases between them. The CDR3 coding sequence is TGTGCCAGCAGCTTCGGGAATAACTATGGCTACACCTTC. It codes for CASSFGNNYGYTF.

The V gene is TRBV18, the J gene TRBJ2-5; no definite D call. The CDR3 runs to 14 residues. Per germline, CDR1 KGHSH and CDR2 LQKENI. V was cut by 6 bases and J by 5 bases, with 16 bases left in between. The DNA of the CDR3 is TGTGCCAGCTCCCCAGTTCCGGGTGCGGAGACCCAGTACTTC. The encoded protein is CASSPVPGAETQYF.

The V call is TRBV11-2, the J call TRBJ1-1, with 8 bases identical to TRBD1. This CDR3 is 16 amino acids long. From germline, CDR1 is SGHAT and CDR2 FQNNGV. The J segment lost 1 base and the V segment lost 5 bases, leaving 9 bases of the junction unmatched. CDR3 loop: CASSPRTGKGNTEAFF. In DNA, the CDR3 is TGTGCCAGCAGCCCCCGGACAGGGAAGGGGAACACTGAAGCTTTCTTT.

There are a few counts of this clone. The genes are TRBV19 and TRBJ2-1; 12 nucleotides agree with TRBD2. This CDR3 has 17 amino acids. J lost 7 bases, V lost 4 bases, and 11 bases had no gene match. Germline-derived CDR1 and CDR2 are LNHDA and SQIVND (reference sequence). In nucleotides, the CDR3 is TGTGCCAGTAGTAGGGCGGCTAGCGGGAGGGCCGGGAATGAGCAGTTCTTC. This codes for CASSRAASGRAGNEQFF.

The rearrangement uses TRBV20-1 and TRBJ2-5; a possible D gene is TRBD1 (7 bases). The CDR3 extends over 14 amino acids. CDR1 DFQATT and CDR2 SNEGSKA come from the germline V gene (reference sequence). Trimming left V 3 bases short and J 2 bases short, with 13 bases between. The CDR3 DNA is TGCAGTGCTAGTAGGCAGGGGGGACAAGAGACCCAGTACTTC. Translation gives CSASRQGGQETQYF.

The rearrangement links TRBV30 to TRBJ1-6; tentatively, D is TRBD1 (5 bases). Deletions cut 2 bases from V and 7 bases from J, with 15 bases between. The CDR3 totals 15 residues. Germline V gene sequence: CDR1 GTSNPN, CDR2 SVGIG (reference sequence). CDR3 in amino acids: CAWSPMGGANSPLHF. The CDR3, as DNA: TGTGCCTGGAGTCCTATGGGCGGGGCAAATTCACCCCTCCACTTT. Full variable domain (remainder filled in from reference TRBV30 and TRBJ1-6): SQTIHQWPATLVQPVGSPLSLECTVEGTSNPNLYWYRQAAGRGLQLLFYSVGIGQISSEVPQNLSASRPQDRQFILSSKKLLLSDSGFYLCAWSPMGGANSPLHFGNGTRLTVT.

The chain joins TRBV6-5 to TRBJ1-5; D remains unclear. Trimming pared 6 bases from V and 5 bases from J, leaving 17 bases between. Looked up from germline, CDR1 is MNHEY and CDR2 is SVGAGI. CDR3 length: 15 amino acids. CDR3 DNA: TGTGCCAGCAGGGCGGGCCCCCGGGCTTATCAGCCCCAGCATTTT. This translates into CASRAGPRAYQPQHF.

The chain carries TRBV7-8 and TRBJ1-5, with D perhaps matching TRBD1 (5 bases). Looked up from germline, CDR1 is SGHVS and CDR2 is FQNEAQ. This CDR3 is built from 15 residues. Trimming removed 5 bases from V and 0 bases from J, with 11 bases in between. As DNA, the CDR3 is TGTGCCAGCAGCCCCCCCGGGGGTAGCAATCAGCCCCAGCATTTT. It yields the protein CASSPPGGSNQPQHF.

This chain joins TRBV5-6 and TRBJ1-1; a possible D gene is TRBD1 (5 bases). CDR1 and CDR2 from the germline V gene are SGHDT and YYEEEE. This CDR3 contains 15 residues. Trimming shortened V by 1 base and J by 0 bases, and 10 bases separated the two germline ends. CDR3 sequence (DNA): TGTGCCAGCAGCTTGAGGGGAAACATGAACACTGAAGCTTTCTTT. Amino acid sequence: CASSLRGNMNTEAFF.

The V call is TRBV19, the J call TRBJ1-1; 8 bases fit TRBD1. After removal of 11 bases from V and 1 base from J, the junction contained 6 bases not matched to a gene. CDR3 size: 13 residues. Germline V gene sequence: CDR1 LNHDA, CDR2 SQIVND (reference sequence). The chain's CDR3 is CAARQGPNTEAFF. In DNA form, the CDR3 reads TGTGCCGCTCGACAGGGGCCGAACACTGAAGCTTTCTTT. The entire variable domain, with the rest obtained from reference TRBV19 and TRBJ1-1, is as follows: DGGITQSPKYLFRKEGQNVTLSCEQNLNHDAMYWYRQDPGQGLRLIYYSQIVNDFQKGDIAEGYSVSREKKESFPLTVTSAQKNPTAFYLCAARQGPNTEAFFGQGTRLTVV.

V usage is TRBV6-5 and J usage is TRBJ1-2; 8 bases match TRBD1. The CDR3 runs to 13 residues. The germline CDR1 and CDR2 sequences are MNHEY and SVGAGI. V trimming: 6 bases; J trimming: 5 bases; junction bases outside the gene matches: 5. The CDR3 DNA follows: TGTGCCAGCAGGGCAGGGGGCGGGTATGGCTACACCTTC. It specifies CASRAGGGYGYTF.

On this clone: This could be a read error, since a much larger clone is one nucleotide away. V gene TRBV27 combines with J gene TRBJ1-2; D is uncertain. Trimming removed 6 bases at V and 4 bases at J, with 6 bases between. Germline V CDR1 and CDR2: MNHEY, SMNVEV (reference sequence). The CDR3 contains 11 residues. The CDR3 region has the DNA TGTGCCAGCAGGGCTGGCTATGGCTACACCTTC. Its protein product is CASRAGYGYTF.

The gene calls are TRBV7-2 and TRBJ2-5; tentatively, D is TRBD1 (6 bases). V was cut by 5 bases and J by 4 bases, with 14 bases left in between. The length of the CDR3 is 14 residues. Germline assignment: CDR1 SGHTA and CDR2 FQGNSA. The CDR3 spells CASSQGPSPETQYF. CDR3 in DNA: TGTGCCAGCAGCCAGGGGCCCAGCCCAGAGACCCAGTACTTC.